This T cell receptor beta chain stems from a study of blood T cell repertoires in COVID-19. Germline V gene lookup returns CDR1 KGHSH and CDR2 LQKENI. V lost 1 base and J lost 2; bases outside the gene matches: 2. This CDR3 comprises 14 residues. The assay was immunoSEQ multiplex PCR, and TCRdb's table has in-frame clones only and misses some. The data hold 95,000 to 150,000 clones, with roughly 70% observed a single time. The sample consisted of peripheral blood. This clonotype was obtained from a human donor with acute or convalescent COVID-19. The donor label of this sample is uncertain. This sequence joins TRBV18 and TRBJ2-7; 7 positions agree with TRBD2. The CDR3: CASSPQGLPYEQYF. The CDR3 DNA follows: TGTGCCAGCTCACCACAGGGACTACCCTACGAGCAGTACTTC.